This T cell receptor (beta chain) derives from a study of blood T cell repertoires in COVID-19. The overall study: Collection of acute and convalescent COVID-19 samples took place in the United States, Italy and Spain. The analysed material was cDNA or gDNA that came from T cells, B-cell-depleted T cells, or PBMCs.

The CDR3 consists of 14 residues. Germline V lookup: CDR1 SNHLY, CDR2 FYNNEI. V trimming: 6 bases; J trimming: 2 bases; junction bases outside the gene matches: 5. In the authors' workflow: Cell counts per sample came from amplifying reference gene primers. TCRdb's table, derived via immunoSEQ multiplex PCR, lists solely in-frame clones and lacks some. For V, J and clone size, that table is used; D and trimming come from the DNA. Of under 350,000 clones detected, 65% to 90% appear once; the ten largest clones hold 13%. This sequence was found in a human donor in a cohort sampled during active COVID-19. Sequencing was done on a sample of peripheral blood. The J gene is TRBJ1-1, the V gene TRBV2; the match to TRBD1 covers 8 bases. The chain's CDR3 is CASRDRGGNTEAFF. CDR3 DNA: TGTGCCAGCAGAGACAGGGGAGGAAACACTGAAGCTTTCTTT. Looking up the rest from reference TRBV2 and TRBJ1-1 gives the full variable domain: EPEVTQTPSHQVTQMGQEVILRCVPISNHLYFYWYRQILGQKVEFLVSFYNNEISEKSEIFDDQFSVERPDGSNFTLKIRSTKLEDSAMYFCASRDRGGNTEAFFGQGTRLTVV.